The entry below describes one TCR beta chain. Its antigen is still unknown. Germline V gene lookup returns CDR1 LNHDA and CDR2 SQIVND (reference sequence). Between the trimmed V and J ends, which lost 10 bases and 2 bases, there was a span of 17 bases. CDR3 length: 14 amino acids. This entry is derived from a study of cytomegalovirus exposure and HLA in healthy donors. General observations from the study: The likely origin of a cluster of highly shared sequence variants was a sequencing artifact. Reported results showed that the classifier diagnosed cytomegalovirus status with high specificity and sensitivity. Reportedly, HLA-A and HLA-B alleles of most subjects were accurately predicted from TCR beta.

It was with 60 Vbeta and 13 Jbeta primers that the PCR ran. TCRdb keeps only in-frame clones here, not all; method: immunoSEQ multiplex PCR. The table lists under 150,000 clones, roughly 76% of them singletons. This receptor was identified in a man younger than 35 in good health and CMV-seronegative. The sample taken for sequencing was PBMCs. This chain connects TRBV19 to TRBJ1-2; tentatively, D is TRBD1 (6 bases). The CDR3 sequence: CATRERGGNYGYTF. DNA of the CDR3: TGTGCCACCAGGGAGAGGGGGGGCAACTATGGCTACACCTTC. Combining the CDR3 with reference TRBV19 and TRBJ1-2 gives the whole variable domain DGGITQSPKYLFRKEGQNVTLSCEQNLNHDAMYWYRQDPGQGLRLIYYSQIVNDFQKGDIAEGYSVSREKKESFPLTVTSAQKNPTAFYLCATRERGGNYGYTFGSGTRLTVV.